This T cell receptor (beta chain) was captured in a study of blood T cell repertoires in COVID-19. As for the study in general: The cDNA or gDNA used as material had been derived from T cells, B-cell-depleted T cells, or PBMCs.

Germline CDR1 is LNHDA and CDR2 is SQIVND (reference sequence). V shed 6 bases, J shed 1 base, and the junction held 13 bases outside the gene matches. The CDR3 runs 17 residues. Some clones are missing from TCRdb's copy, which holds only in-frame ones; the method was immunoSEQ multiplex PCR. This table has some 140,000 clones, 84% appearing once. The chain carries TRBV19 and TRBJ2-3; 7 nucleotides match TRBD1. The clonotype originates from a human donor in a cohort sampled during active COVID-19. The specimen was peripheral blood. Here the CDR3 DNA reads TGTGCCAGTAGGAGGGGATCCACAGGGGTCGGCACAGATACGCAGTATTTT. Amino acid sequence: CASRRGSTGVGTDTQYF.